This passage covers 21 T cell receptor beta chains from one sample sequenced in a study of T cell changes during pregnancy in multiple sclerosis. Assay: immunoSEQ multiplex PCR; the TCRdb copy retains only in-frame clones and omits some. The repertoire holds some 38,000 clones, with nearly 90% as singletons. Sample: CD4+ T cells from peripheral blood mononuclear cells, taken in the second trimester of pregnancy. All receptors derive from a female donor with multiple sclerosis, enrolled in a pregnancy study.

The chain employs TRBV18 and TRBJ2-7, with TRBD2 identical over 11 bases. The CDR3 runs to 16 residues. Trimming took 2 bases from V and 4 from J; bases not matched to a gene: 7. In germline, CDR1 is KGHSH, CDR2 LQKENI. The CDR3 here is CASSPTSSGRRYEQYF. The CDR3 bases are TGTGCCAGCTCACCAACATCTAGCGGGAGGAGGTACGAGCAGTACTTC.

This rearrangement joins TRBV7-2 to TRBJ1-2; D is undetermined. Per the germline V gene, CDR1 is SGHTA and CDR2 is FQGNSA. V was pared by 1 base and J by 0 bases, with 9 bases between. CDR3 length equals 15 residues. As DNA, the CDR3 is TGTGCCAGCAGCTTAGAAAAGCGGGCTAACTATGGCTACACCTTC. The encoded protein is CASSLEKRANYGYTF. The full variable domain, rest sourced from reference TRBV7-2 and TRBJ1-2, is GAGVSQSPSNKVTEKGKDVELRCDPISGHTALYWYRQSLGQGLEFLIYFQGNSAPDKSGLPSDRFSAERTGGSVSTLTIQRTQQEDSAVYLCASSLEKRANYGYTFGSGTRLTVV.

This sequence joins TRBV19 and TRBJ1-5; the match to TRBD1 covers 7 bases. The CDR3 length is 14 residues. With V trimmed by 8 bases and J by 2 bases, 6 bases remained unmatched. The germline V gene encodes CDR1 LNHDA and CDR2 SQIVND (reference sequence). CDR3 sequence: CASCEGQGNQPQHF. The CDR3 DNA follows: TGTGCCAGTTGTGAAGGACAGGGCAATCAGCCCCAGCATTTT.

This clone was seen a single time. The chain links TRBV10-2 to TRBJ2-4; TRBD2 aligns across 14 bases. CDR3 length equals 14 residues. Germline values: CDR1 WSHSY, CDR2 SAAADI. After removal of 6 bases from V and 11 bases from J, the junction contained 6 bases not matched to a gene. CDR3 coding DNA: TGCGCCAGCAGCTCGGGACTAGCGGGAGTCGTTCAGTACTTC. This gives the protein CASSSGLAGVVQYF.

About this clone: Because it lacks the conserved phenylalanine or tryptophan at the end, this CDR3 is likely a read error. The limits of the CDR3 on the DNA are not certain, so only TCRdb's listed CDR3 is given. The rearrangement uses TRBV7-9 and TRBJ1-1; the table's D call TRBD1 went unverified against the DNA. The CDR3 is 12 residues long, ends included. In germline, CDR1 is SEHNR, CDR2 FQNEAQ (reference sequence). The CDR3 sequence: CASSLGGTGTAL.

This chain links TRBV5-1 with TRBJ2-7; 9 bases line up with TRBD1. Per germline, CDR1 SGHRS and CDR2 YFSETQ. The CDR3 runs to 14 residues. V shed 4 bases and J 5 bases; nucleotides not matched to a gene: 7. The CDR3 DNA reads as TGCGCCAGCAGCCCCGGACAGGGGTTGAACGAGCAGTACTTC. Amino acid sequence: CASSPGQGLNEQYF.

The chain is built from TRBV11-3 and TRBJ1-1; perhaps TRBD1 as D (5 bases). The CDR3 has 13 residues. V shed 3 bases and J shed 4 bases, with 9 bases lying between them. CDR1 and CDR2 (germline): SGHNT, YENEEA. The CDR3 DNA sequence: TGTGCCAGCAGCTTCTTAAGGGGCACTGAAGCTTTCTTT. It codes for CASSFLRGTEAFF.

The rearrangement uses TRBV7-9 and TRBJ1-1; the D is unclear. The V and J ends lost 3 bases and 0 bases respectively, with 11 bases between them. Germline V CDR1 and CDR2: SEHNR, FQNEAQ (reference sequence). The CDR3 consists of 15 residues. Written as DNA, the CDR3 is TGTGCCAGCAGCTTGGGAGACCCAGTGAACACTGAAGCTTTCTTT. Its translation is CASSLGDPVNTEAFF.

The chain couples TRBV18 to TRBJ2-7, with D possibly matching TRBD1 (6 bases). The CDR3 length is 14 residues. From germline, CDR1 is KGHSH and CDR2 LQKENI. The germline V and J ends were trimmed by 6 bases and 6 bases, with 18 bases remaining between them. CDR3 residues: CASSRLTGLSEQYF. For the CDR3, the DNA is TGTGCCAGCTCGCGACTTACAGGGTTGAGCGAGCAGTACTTC.

The J gene is TRBJ1-1, the V gene TRBV19; D unresolved. The CDR3 sequence is 12 residues long. Germline V gene lookup returns CDR1 LNHDA and CDR2 SQIVND (reference sequence). Trimming stripped 3 bases from V and 2 bases from J, with 4 bases between. Written as DNA, the CDR3 is TGTGCCAGTAGTATCAGAAACACTGAAGCTTTCTTT. The encoded protein is CASSIRNTEAFF. The whole variable domain, filled in from reference TRBV19 and TRBJ1-1, reads DGGITQSPKYLFRKEGQNVTLSCEQNLNHDAMYWYRQDPGQGLRLIYYSQIVNDFQKGDIAEGYSVSREKKESFPLTVTSAQKNPTAFYLCASSIRNTEAFFGQGTRLTVV.

The rearrangement uses TRBV19 and TRBJ1-4; weak D call: TRBD1 (5 bases). The CDR3 length is 16 residues. CDR1 and CDR2 (germline): LNHDA, SQIVND (reference sequence). Trimming left V 0 bases short and J 4 bases short, with 12 bases between. The CDR3 nucleotides are TGTGCCAGTAGTATAGATCAAACAGGTTTTAATGAAAAACTGTTTTTT. Protein sequence: CASSIDQTGFNEKLFF.

CDR3 residues: CASSVGLAGVDTQYF. The DNA for the CDR3 is TGTGCCAGCAGCGTTGGACTAGCGGGAGTAGATACGCAGTATTTT. This chain joins TRBV6-1 and TRBJ2-3; 13 bases agree with TRBD2. CDR1 is MNHNS and CDR2 is SASEGT in the germline V gene. V lost 6 bases to trimming and J lost 5 bases; unmatched junction nucleotides: 5. This CDR3 spans 15 amino acids.

The chain joins TRBV19 to TRBJ2-7; 8 positions agree with TRBD1. V lost 5 bases and J lost 7; bases outside the gene matches: 7. CDR1 and CDR2 (germline): LNHDA, SQIVND (reference sequence). There are 13 residues in the CDR3. In nucleotides, the CDR3 is TGTGCCAGTAGTCCCCGGGACAGGAATGAGCAGTACTTC. It codes for CASSPRDRNEQYF.

The gene calls are TRBV11-2 and TRBJ1-1; maybe TRBD1 (6 bases). The V gene lost 7 bases and the J gene lost 0 bases, with 18 bases spanning the gap. The CDR3 extends over 16 amino acids. Germline V lookup: CDR1 SGHAT, CDR2 FQNNGV. CDR3 amino acids: CASTQRETGVNTEAFF. The CDR3 bases are TGTGCCAGCACCCAAAGAGAGACAGGAGTGAACACTGAAGCTTTCTTT.

The V gene is TRBV18, the J gene TRBJ2-3, with D tentatively TRBD1 (5 bases). CDR1 KGHSH and CDR2 LQKENI come from the germline V gene. V was cut by 5 bases and J by 0 bases, with 18 bases left in between. This CDR3 contains 17 residues. The CDR3 sequence: CASSYGPRAISTDTQYF. CDR3 nucleotide sequence: TGTGCCAGCTCATATGGGCCCAGGGCGATTAGCACAGATACGCAGTATTTT.

The rearrangement uses TRBV5-6 and TRBJ2-7, with 10 bases lining up with TRBD1. The CDR3 loop spans 13 amino acids. CDR1 is SGHDT, CDR2 YYEEEE, per germline. With 5 bases clipped from V and 7 bases from J, the junction kept 6 bases outside the gene matches. The CDR3 nucleotides are TGTGCCAGCAGAAGACAGGGGGCTTATGAGCAGTACTTC. This sequence encodes CASRRQGAYEQYF.

The rearrangement joins TRBV7-2 to TRBJ1-1; 10 nucleotides agree with TRBD1. In germline, CDR1 is SGHTA, CDR2 FQGNSA. J lost 1 base, V lost 6 bases, and 8 bases had no gene match. The CDR3 contains 16 residues. The CDR3 coding sequence is TGTGCCAGCAGTTCCGACAGGGGGCGCGCGAACACTGAAGCTTTCTTT. This codes for CASSSDRGRANTEAFF.

This chain connects TRBV5-1 to TRBJ2-3, with TRBD1 as a possible D gene (6 bases). The germline gives CDR1 SGHRS, CDR2 YFSETQ. This CDR3 spans 13 amino acids. Trimming shortened V by 5 bases and J by 3 bases, and 10 bases separated the two germline ends. Here the CDR3 DNA reads TGCGCCAGCAGGCAGGGGAGTACAGATACGCAGTATTTT. Protein: CASRQGSTDTQYF.

The J gene is TRBJ2-2, the V gene TRBV18, with TRBD1 identical over 9 bases. This CDR3 spans 16 amino acids. Trimming cost V 4 bases and J 2 bases; bases outside gene matches: 5. Germline loops: CDR1 KGHSH, CDR2 LQKENI. CDR3 nucleotide sequence: TGTGCCAGCTCACAGGGACAGGGACACAACACCGGGGAGCTGTTTTTT. It encodes CASSQGQGHNTGELFF.

This chain connects TRBV14 to TRBJ1-2; D perhaps matches TRBD1 (6 bases). The germline gives CDR1 SGHDN, CDR2 FVKESK. The CDR3 loop spans 14 amino acids. With 4 bases removed from V and 8 bases from J, the gap between germline ends came to 17 bases. CDR3 sequence: CASSPSPWGGGYTF. The CDR3 coding sequence is TGTGCCAGCAGCCCGAGCCCCTGGGGGGGCGGCTACACCTTC.

This chain connects TRBV7-6 to TRBJ2-2; 10 bases are a match to TRBD2. Trimming at V came to 2 bases and at J to 6 bases, leaving 21 bases not matched to a gene. CDR3 length: 21 residues. Germline lookup yields CDR1 SGHVS and CDR2 FNYEAQ. The CDR3 protein is CASSLSGLKAGGPPGAGELFF. In nucleotides, the CDR3 is TGTGCCAGCAGCTTATCCGGTCTGAAAGCGGGAGGGCCTCCCGGAGCCGGGGAGCTGTTTTTT.